This T cell receptor (beta chain) appears in the sequencing data of a study of T cells in Graves' hyperthyroidism and ophthalmopathy. TCR beta CDR3 regions were amplified from RNA. The primer set for the first-round RT-PCR of the TCR CDR3 was HTBI. One entry per CDR3 protein results from TCRdb running MiXCR on the multiplex PCR reads. This table holds a few hundred thousand distinct CDR3 sequences, approximately 15% found once. This CDR3 is built from 16 residues. The ends were cut back, 0 bases at V and 4 bases at J, with 15 bases in the middle. Germline assignment: CDR1 MNHEY and CDR2 SVGAGI. This clonotype was counted ten times or more.

This receptor was taken from a man between 25 and 39 years old with Graves' hyperthyroidism that later progressed to Graves' ophthalmopathy. Sample: blood. V usage is TRBV6-5 and J usage is TRBJ1-1; no clear D. CDR3 loop: CASSYSIPPRGTEAFF. The CDR3 bases are TGTGCCAGCAGTTACTCGATTCCCCCCCGGGGCACTGAAGCTTTCTTT.